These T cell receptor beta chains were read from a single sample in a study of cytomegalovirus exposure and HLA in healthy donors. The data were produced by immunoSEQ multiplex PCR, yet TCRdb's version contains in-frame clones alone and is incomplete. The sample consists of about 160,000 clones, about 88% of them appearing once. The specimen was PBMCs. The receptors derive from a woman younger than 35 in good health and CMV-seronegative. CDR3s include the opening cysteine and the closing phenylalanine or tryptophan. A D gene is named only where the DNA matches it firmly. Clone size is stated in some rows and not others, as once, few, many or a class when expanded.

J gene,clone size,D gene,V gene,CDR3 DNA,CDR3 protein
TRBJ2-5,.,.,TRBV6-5,TGTGCCAGCAGTTACTCGGCTAGCCGAGAGACCCAGTACTTC,CASSYSASRETQYF
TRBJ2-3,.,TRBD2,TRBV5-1,TGCGCCAGCAGCTTGGCGGGACGGGGGGCAGATACGCAGTATTTT,CASSLAGRGADTQYF
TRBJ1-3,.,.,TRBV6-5,TGTGCCAGCAGTTTGGGGAGGTCCTCTGGAAACACCATATATTTT,CASSLGRSSGNTIYF
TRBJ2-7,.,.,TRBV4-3,TGCGCCAGCAGCCAAGAGCGGGGCTACGAGCAGTACTTC,CASSQERGYEQYF
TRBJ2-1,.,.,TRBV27,TGTGCCAGCAGTTTCATATCGGGTGAGCAGTTCTTC,CASSFISGEQFF
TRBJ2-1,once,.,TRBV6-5,TGTGCCAGCAGAATTAACAATGAGCAGTTCTTC,CASRINNEQFF
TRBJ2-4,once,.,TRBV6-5,TGTGCCAGCAGTTCGACAGAGACAGGAGCCAAAAACATTCAGTACTTC,CASSSTETGAKNIQYF
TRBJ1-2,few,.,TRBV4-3,TGCGCCAGCAGCCCCGAGGGACTGCCCCTTGGCTACACCTTC,CASSPEGLPLGYTF
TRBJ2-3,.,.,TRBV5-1,TGCGCCAGCAGCCGGGGACACGAAGTCACAGATACGCAGTATTTT,CASSRGHEVTDTQYF
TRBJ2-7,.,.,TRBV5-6,TGTGCCAGCAGCTTCGAGGAGCACGAGCAGTACTTC,CASSFEEHEQYF
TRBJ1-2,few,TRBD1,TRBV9,TGTGCCAGCTCGCAAGGACAGGGGGACTATGGCTACACCTTC,CASSQGQGDYGYTF
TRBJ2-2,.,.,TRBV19,TGTGCCAGTAGCAGGGATTTGTTAGGAACCGGGGAGCTGTTTTTT,CASSRDLLGTGELFF
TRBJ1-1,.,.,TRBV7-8,TGTGCCAGCAGCTCGTTCCGACGGGATGAAGCTTTCTTT,CASSSFRRDEAFF
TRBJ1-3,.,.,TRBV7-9,TGTGCCAGCAGCTCCGACAGGTTCGGAAGATCTGGAAACACCATATATTTT,CASSSDRFGRSGNTIYF
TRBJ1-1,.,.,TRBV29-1,TGCAGCGTTGAAGATGAACGGGTGATGAACACTGAAGCTTTCTTT,CSVEDERVMNTEAFF
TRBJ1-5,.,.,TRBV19,TGTGCCAGTAGTAGCAGGGCGGGAGGACAGCCCCAGCATTTT,CASSSRAGGQPQHF
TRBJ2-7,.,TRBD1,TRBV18,TGTGCCAGCTCACCGTCCGGGGACAGCTCCTACGAGCAGTACTTC,CASSPSGDSSYEQYF
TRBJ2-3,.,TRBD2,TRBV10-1,TGCGCCAGCAGCCCGGGGGGGGTTACAGATACGCAGTATTTT,CASSPGGVTDTQYF
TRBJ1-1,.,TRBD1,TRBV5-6,TGTGCCAGCAGCTTGGCAGGGGGGATGAACACTGAAGCTTTCTTT,CASSLAGGMNTEAFF
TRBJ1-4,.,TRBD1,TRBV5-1,TGCGCCAGCAGCTCGGACAGGGCGGGTGAAAAACTGTTTTTT,CASSSDRAGEKLFF
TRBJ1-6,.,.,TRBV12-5,TGTGCTAGTGGTTTGGTACTCAGAGGGAATAATTCACCCCTCCACTTT,CASGLVLRGNNSPLHF
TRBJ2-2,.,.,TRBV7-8,TGTGCCAGCAGCTTAGAGTTGGGCCAGTACAACACCGGGGAGCTGTTTTTT,CASSLELGQYNTGELFF
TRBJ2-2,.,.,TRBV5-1,TGCGCCAGCGCCCTAGGGGTCACCGGGGAGCTGTTTTTT,CASALGVTGELFF
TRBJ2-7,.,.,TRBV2,TGTGCCAGCAGCCAAAAGGAGTGGCTGGCAAACCCCTTTTACGAGCAGTACTTC,CASSQKEWLANPFYEQYF
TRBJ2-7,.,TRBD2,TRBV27,TGTGCCAGCAGTTCCCCGGGACTAGCCAACGAGCAGTACTTC,CASSSPGLANEQYF
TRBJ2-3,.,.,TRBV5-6,TGTGCCAGCAGCTTGAGTCTCAACTCGCAGTATTTT,CASSLSLNSQYF
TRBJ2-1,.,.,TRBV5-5,TGTGCCAGCAGCTTAGAAGGGGTCAACAATGAGCAGTTCTTC,CASSLEGVNNEQFF
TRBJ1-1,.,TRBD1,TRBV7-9,TGTGCCAGCAGCGCAGGGGGAGGACAGGGCGACACTGAAGCTTTCTTT,CASSAGGGQGDTEAFF
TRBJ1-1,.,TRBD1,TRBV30,TGTGCCTGGAGTGGACAGGGAATACTTATGAACACTGAAGCTTTCTTT,CAWSGQGILMNTEAFF
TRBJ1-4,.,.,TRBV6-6,TGTGCCAGCAGTTACGATCTACCGCGGCTGTTTTTT,CASSYDLPRLFF
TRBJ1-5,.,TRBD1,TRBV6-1,TGTGCCAGCATTCCCAGGGGGCGCGGGAGTCAGCCCCAGCATTTT,CASIPRGRGSQPQHF
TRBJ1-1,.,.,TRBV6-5,TGTGCCAGCAGACGACAGCCCGACACTGAAGCTTTCTTT,CASRRQPDTEAFF
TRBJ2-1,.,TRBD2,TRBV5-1,TGCGCCAGCAGCTTGCCTAGCGGGAGGGATATAAACAATGAGCAGTTCTTC,CASSLPSGRDINNEQFF
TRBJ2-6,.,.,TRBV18,TGTGCCAGCTCACGGGGCACGGGAGCCTCTGGGGCCAACGTCCTGACTTTC,CASSRGTGASGANVLTF
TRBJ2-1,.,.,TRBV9,TGTGCCAGCAGCGTTGAGGTGCTTAACAATGAGCAGTTCTTC,CASSVEVLNNEQFF
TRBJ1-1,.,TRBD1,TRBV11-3,TGTGCCAGCAGCCTAAAGACAGGGCTTGAAGCTTTCTTT,CASSLKTGLEAFF
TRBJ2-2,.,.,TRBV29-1,TGCAGCGGATATGGCCCTCCGGGCGGGGAGCTGTTTTTT,CSGYGPPGGELFF
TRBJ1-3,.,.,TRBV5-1,TGCGCCAGCAGCTTGGCGTCGGAGGGAAACACCATATATTTT,CASSLASEGNTIYF
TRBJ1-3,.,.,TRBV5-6,TGTGCCAGCAGCCCTCTAGGGGTCTCTGGAAACACCATATATTTT,CASSPLGVSGNTIYF
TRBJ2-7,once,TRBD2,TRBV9,TGTGCCAGCAGCCTAGGGACTAGCGGGGGGTTAAGCGAGCAGTACTTC,CASSLGTSGGLSEQYF